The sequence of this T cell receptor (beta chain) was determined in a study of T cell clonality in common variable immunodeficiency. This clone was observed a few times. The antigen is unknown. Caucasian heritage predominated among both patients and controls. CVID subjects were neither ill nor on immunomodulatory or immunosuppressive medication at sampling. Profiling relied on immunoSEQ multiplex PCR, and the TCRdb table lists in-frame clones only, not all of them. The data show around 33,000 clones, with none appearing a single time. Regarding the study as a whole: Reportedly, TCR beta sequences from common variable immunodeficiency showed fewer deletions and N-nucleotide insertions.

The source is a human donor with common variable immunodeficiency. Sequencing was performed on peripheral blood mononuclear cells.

CDR3: CASSSGQGLRSGYTF. The DNA read from the CDR3 is TGTGCCAGCAGTTCAGGGCAGGGGCTTCGAAGTGGC. V is TRBV7-2 and J is TRBJ1-2, with a weak D call TRBD1 (6 bases). The sequence runs out 3 residues before the end of the CDR3; the remainder is reconstructed from the germline J gene. This CDR3 contains 15 residues. Germline CDR1 is SGHTA and CDR2 is FQGNSA. Trimming cost V 6 bases and J 7 bases, with 21 bases left between them.